This T cell receptor beta chain appears in the sequencing data of a study of cytomegalovirus exposure and HLA in healthy donors. V shed 5 bases, J shed 4 bases, and the junction held 5 bases outside the gene matches. In germline, CDR1 is SEHNR, CDR2 FQNEAQ (reference sequence). The CDR3 contains 14 residues. The PCR had 60 Vbeta and 13 Jbeta primers. The table came from immunoSEQ multiplex PCR; TCRdb's copy has only in-frame clones and leaves some out. The sample holds 150,000 or so clones, 70% to 75% seen once. The chain employs TRBV7-9 and TRBJ1-2; the match to TRBD1 covers 9 bases. Sequencing input: PBMCs. The receptor's source is a male donor in good health and CMV-seronegative. This chain's CDR3 is CASSKGTGIYGYTF. The CDR3 DNA follows: TGTGCCAGCAGCAAAGGGACAGGGATCTATGGCTACACCTTC.